These 14 T cell receptor beta chains originate from one sample sequenced in a study of blood T cells in healthy people across ages. Through a sample-barcoded 5' primer and a J-beta primer mix, a second PCR was run for roughly 7 to 11 cycles. MiXCR, run by TCRdb on the 5' RACE reads, gives a single entry per CDR3 protein. The repertoire consists of roughly 1.6 million distinct CDR3 sequences, with around 35% occurring once and the leading ten covering about 11%. The source material was blood. The origin of the receptors is a woman aged 30 to 39 in good health.

This chain uses TRBV29-1 with TRBJ2-7; the match to TRBD2 covers 7 bases. This CDR3 is 19 amino acids long. J lost 6 bases, V lost 1 base, and 24 bases had no gene match. From germline, CDR1 is SQVTM and CDR2 ANQGSEA. The CDR3 DNA follows: TGCAGCGTTGAAGGTCTGGGAGGGGATAGGCGACAACCGCCTGGCGAGCAGTACTTC. This encodes CSVEGLGGDRRQPPGEQYF.

This clonotype occurred a few times. The V call is TRBV2, the J call TRBJ2-1; D might be TRBD2 (5 bases). Trimming removed 1 base from V and 9 bases from J, with 16 bases in between. Germline CDR1 reads SNHLY; CDR2 reads FYNNEI. The CDR3 is made up of 15 amino acids. In DNA, the CDR3 is TGTGCCAGCAGTGAAGTAGGACTCCCGGTGGTTGAGCAGTTCTTC. It codes for CASSEVGLPVVEQFF.

The chain carries TRBV6-2 or TRBV6-3 and TRBJ1-5; no definite D call. The V gene's germline CDR1 is MNHEY and CDR2 SVGEGT. V dropped 4 bases and J dropped 3 bases, with 7 bases sitting between them. The CDR3 sequence is 13 residues long. The CDR3 nucleotides are TGTGCCAGCAGTTCGTTCAACAATCAGCCCCAGCATTTT. Amino acid sequence: CASSSFNNQPQHF.

The chain couples TRBV7-9 to TRBJ2-6, with D possibly called TRBD1 or TRBD2 (6 bases each). The ends were cut back, 5 bases at V and 3 bases at J, with 14 bases in the middle. The length of the CDR3 is 16 residues. The V gene's germline CDR1 is SEHNR and CDR2 FQNEAQ (reference sequence). The CDR3 protein is CASSLGGGGGANVLTF. CDR3 in DNA: TGTGCCAGCAGCCTTGGAGGGGGAGGTGGGGCCAACGTCCTGACTTTC.

This clonotype was seen a few times. This sequence joins TRBV6-5 and TRBJ1-2, with D possibly TRBD1 on 6 matching bases. The CDR3 loop spans 11 amino acids. In germline, CDR1 is MNHEY, CDR2 SVGAGI. Trimming stripped 6 bases from V and 8 bases from J, with 10 bases between. The CDR3 DNA follows: TGTGCCAGCAGGGAGGGGGAAGGCTACACCTTC. It translates to CASREGEGYTF.

V usage is TRBV7-3 and J usage is TRBJ2-5; D unresolved. The CDR3 runs to 14 residues. The germline V gene has CDR1 SGHTA and CDR2 FQGTGA. The ends were cut back, 5 bases at V and 0 bases at J, with 10 bases in the middle. The CDR3 loop reads CASSMDRDQETQYF. The CDR3 DNA sequence: TGTGCCAGCAGCATGGATAGGGACCAAGAGACCCAGTACTTC. The complete variable domain, with remaining parts taken from reference TRBV7-3 and TRBJ2-5, reads GAGVSQTPSNKVTEKGKYVELRCDPISGHTALYWYRQSLGQGPEFLIYFQGTGAADDSGLPNDRFFAVRPEGSVSTLKIQRTERGDSAVYLCASSMDRDQETQYFGPGTRLLVL.

J is TRBJ2-5 and V is TRBV4-1; TRBD2 aligns across 12 bases. The germline V gene has CDR1 MGHRA and CDR2 YSYEKL. The CDR3 is 16 amino acids. Trimming cost V 6 bases and J 4 bases; bases outside gene matches: 9. The CDR3 nucleotides read TGCGCCAGCAGAAACTTACTAGCGGGGGGCAGAGAGACCCAGTACTTC. This gives the protein CASRNLLAGGRETQYF.

The chain uses TRBV5-1 and TRBJ1-1; no definite D call. CDR3 size: 15 residues. Germline CDR1 is SGHRS and CDR2 is YFSETQ. With 0 bases removed from V and 1 base from J, the gap between germline ends came to 10 bases. The CDR3 loop is CASSLVWTGNTEAFF. The CDR3 coding sequence is TGCGCCAGCAGCTTGGTGTGGACTGGGAACACTGAAGCTTTCTTT. Full variable domain (missing parts from reference TRBV5-1 and TRBJ1-1): KAGVTQTPRYLIKTRGQQVTLSCSPISGHRSVSWYQQTPGQGLQFLFEYFSETQRNKGNFPGRFSGRQFSNSRSEMNVSTLELGDSALYLCASSLVWTGNTEAFFGQGTRLTVV.

This chain links TRBV7-9 with TRBJ2-7; D gene ambiguous. The CDR3 runs 14 residues. Germline CDR1 and CDR2: SEHNR and FQNEAQ (reference sequence). Trimming left V 5 bases short and J 1 base short, with 12 bases between. CDR3 in DNA: TGTGCCAGCAGCCCACAAAAGGGATCCTACGAGCAGTACTTC. It specifies CASSPQKGSYEQYF.

The V and J genes are TRBV9 and TRBJ2-3; a possible D gene is TRBD2 (6 bases). The V end lost 0 bases, the J end lost 0 bases, and 11 bases lay between the germline ends. The CDR3 extends over 16 amino acids. Germline assignment: CDR1 SGDLS and CDR2 YYNGEE. The CDR3 here is CASSVGSGASTDTQYF. DNA of the CDR3: TGTGCCAGCAGCGTAGGTAGCGGAGCTAGCACAGATACGCAGTATTTT.

This sequence joins TRBV20-1 and TRBJ1-6; the D is unclear. CDR3 length: 17 residues. Trimming took off 0 bases at V and 1 base at J, with 13 bases between the two ends. The germline CDR1 and CDR2 sequences are DFQATT and SNEGSKA (reference sequence). As DNA, the CDR3 is TGCAGTGCTAGAGACGCCGGACCCTTATCCTATAATTCACCCCTCCACTTT. It translates to CSARDAGPLSYNSPLHF.

A word on this clonotype: It may be a read error: a sequence one base away is much more abundant. The chain recombines TRBV7-6 with TRBJ2-1; tentative D call: TRBD2 (6 bases). This CDR3 is built from 13 residues. V dropped 4 bases and J dropped 9 bases, with 13 bases sitting between them. Germline CDR1 SGHVS, CDR2 FNYEAQ. As DNA, the CDR3 is TGTGCCAGCAGCTCATCGGGGGATAGTGAGCAGTTCTTC. This codes for CASSSSGDSEQFF. The whole variable domain, remainder taken from reference TRBV7-6 and TRBJ2-1, is GAGVSQSPRYKVTKRGQDVALRCDPISGHVSLYWYRQALGQGPEFLTYFNYEAQQDKSGLPNDRFSAERPEGSISTLTIQRTEQRDSAMYRCASSSSGDSEQFFGPGTRLTVL.

This clonotype has more than one count but fewer than ten. The V gene is TRBV5-6, the J gene TRBJ2-1, with D hard to call. From germline, CDR1 is SGHDT and CDR2 YYEEEE. Trimming removed 2 bases at V and 0 bases at J, with 9 bases between. The CDR3 covers 15 residues. CDR3 sequence reads: CASSFWQSSYNEQFF. CDR3 sequence (DNA): TGTGCCAGCAGCTTCTGGCAGAGCTCCTACAATGAGCAGTTCTTC.

The chain links TRBV28 to TRBJ2-7; D not resolved. The J call is in doubt because the DNA end fits TRBJ2-5 better. CDR1 MDHEN and CDR2 SYDVKM come from the germline V gene. The CDR3 length is 12 residues. CDR3 DNA: TGTGCCAGTTTAACAGTCCAGGAGACCCAGTACTTC. Translating gives CASLTVQETQYF.